The TCR beta chain under discussion was sequenced for a study of blood T cell repertoires in COVID-19. Study in general: From the United States, Italy and Spain came samples of acute and convalescent COVID-19. Sample material is recorded as cDNA or gDNA derived from T cells, B-cell-depleted T cells, or PBMCs.

Here immunoSEQ multiplex PCR was the method, and the copy in TCRdb shows in-frame clones only, minus some. This table holds some 23,000 clones, around 88% found once. Trimming cost V 2 bases and J 6 bases, with 19 bases left between them. There are 16 residues in the CDR3. Germline V CDR1 and CDR2: SNHLY, FYNNEI. Sequenced material: peripheral blood. This TCR came from a human donor with active COVID-19. The donor label of this sample is uncertain. The J gene is TRBJ1-2, the V gene TRBV2; D not resolved. CDR3 nucleotide sequence: TGTGCCAGCAGTGAATGGTCAGTTTTCGGGGTTGATGGCTACACCTTC. Translating gives CASSEWSVFGVDGYTF.